This passage covers 7 T cell receptor beta chains from one sample sequenced in a study of Ad26.COV2.S vaccination and SARS-CoV-2 variants. The treatment was: over 15 received Ad26.COV2.S at low or high dose, single or two shots; roughly five received placebo; per-sample allocation not given. The study sampled participants on day 63 after the first vaccine or placebo injection. The method was immunoSEQ multiplex PCR; TCRdb's version includes in-frame clones alone and lacks a portion of them. The repertoire holds about 680,000 clones, with roughly nine tenths as singletons. Here the sequenced sample was peripheral blood, taken in a trial of Ad26.COV2.S vaccine versus placebo. These receptors came from a person between 18 and 65 years old who received the Ad26.COV2.S COVID-19 vaccine or a placebo.

The rearrangement uses TRBV29-1 and TRBJ2-1; the D gene is possibly TRBD2 (5 bases). The CDR3 sequence is 14 residues long. The germline V gene has CDR1 SQVTM and CDR2 ANQGSEA. V was pared by 8 bases and J by 5 bases, with 19 bases between. CDR3 region: CSTLRDTGNNEQFF. CDR3 coding DNA: TGCAGCACCCTCCGAGACACGGGAAACAATGAGCAGTTCTTC.

The chain uses TRBV12-3 or TRBV12-4 and TRBJ1-1, with D hard to call. V shed 5 bases and J shed 4 bases, with 5 bases lying between them. The CDR3 totals 11 residues. The CDR3 is CASSSATEAFF. The CDR3 coding sequence is TGTGCCAGCAGTAGCGCCACTGAAGCTTTCTTT.

The chain recombines TRBV18 with TRBJ2-3; D is ambiguous. Trimming removed 2 bases from V and 1 base from J, with 10 bases in between. Per germline, CDR1 KGHSH and CDR2 LQKENI. There are 15 residues in the CDR3. The CDR3 loop is CASSPSNLGTDTQYF. In DNA, the CDR3 is TGTGCCAGCTCACCATCCAACCTCGGCACAGATACGCAGTATTTT.

This rearrangement joins TRBV3-1 (or the pseudogene TRBV3-2) to TRBJ2-7; D may be TRBD1 (6 bases). Trimming shortened V by 7 bases and J by 0 bases, and 10 bases separated the two germline ends. The CDR3 covers 13 residues. Germline CDR1 LGHDT, CDR2 YNNKEL (reference sequence). In nucleotides, the CDR3 is TGTGCCAGCACCGGGGACAACTCCTACGAGCAGTACTTC. Translating it yields CASTGDNSYEQYF.

There are a few counts of this clone. The chain joins TRBV5-4 to TRBJ1-2, with D uncertain. Trimming took off 0 bases at V and 7 bases at J, with 10 bases between the two ends. From germline, CDR1 is SGHNT and CDR2 YYREEE (reference sequence). CDR3 length: 13 amino acids. The CDR3 here is CASSLDVAVGYTF. The CDR3 nucleotides are TGTGCCAGCAGCTTGGATGTAGCAGTTGGCTACACCTTC.

The rearrangement links TRBV19 to TRBJ2-1, with 11 positions matching TRBD2. V lost 5 bases, J lost 2 bases, and 8 bases stayed unmatched. The CDR3 runs 17 residues. Germline V gene lookup returns CDR1 LNHDA and CDR2 SQIVND (reference sequence). In DNA, the CDR3 is TGTGCCAGTAGTGCCCGTCTAGCGGGAGGAACCTACAATGAGCAGTTCTTC. Translated, it gives CASSARLAGGTYNEQFF.

This clone was found a few times. The rearrangement links TRBV27 to TRBJ1-5; tentatively, D is TRBD1 (6 bases). This CDR3 comprises 14 residues. The germline gives CDR1 MNHEY, CDR2 SMNVEV (reference sequence). The V end lost 6 bases, the J end lost 1 base, and 10 bases lay between the germline ends. The CDR3 loop is CASRLQGSNQPQHF. The CDR3 nucleotides are TGTGCCAGCAGACTCCAGGGGAGCAATCAGCCCCAGCATTTT.